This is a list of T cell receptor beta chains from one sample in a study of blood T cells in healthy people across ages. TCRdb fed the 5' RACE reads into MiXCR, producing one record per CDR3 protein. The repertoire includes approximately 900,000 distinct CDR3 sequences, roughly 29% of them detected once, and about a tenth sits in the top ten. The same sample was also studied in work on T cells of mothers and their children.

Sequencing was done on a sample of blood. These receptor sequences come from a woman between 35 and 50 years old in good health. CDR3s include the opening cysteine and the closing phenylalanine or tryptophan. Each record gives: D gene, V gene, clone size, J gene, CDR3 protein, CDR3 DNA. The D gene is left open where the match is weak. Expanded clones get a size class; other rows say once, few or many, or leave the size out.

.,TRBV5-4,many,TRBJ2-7,CASSSDREAYEQYF,TGTGCCAGCAGCTCCGACAGGGAGGCCTACGAGCAGTACTTC
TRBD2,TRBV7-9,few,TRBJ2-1,CASSLVSSGGNEQFF,TGTGCCAGCAGCTTAGTTTCCAGCGGGGGGAATGAGCAGTTCTTC
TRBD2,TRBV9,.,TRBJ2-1,CASSTRGGPYNEQFF,TGTGCCAGCAGCACCCGGGGGGGACCCTACAATGAGCAGTTCTTC
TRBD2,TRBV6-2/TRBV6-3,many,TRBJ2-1,CASRTTTSGNYNEQFF,TGTGCCAGCAGGACCACCACTAGCGGGAATTACAATGAGCAGTTCTTC
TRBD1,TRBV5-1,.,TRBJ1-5,CASSFSGGYNQPQHF,TGCGCCAGCAGCTTTTCAGGGGGCTACAATCAGCCCCAGCATTTT
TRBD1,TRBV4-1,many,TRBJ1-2,CASSEGQDYGYTF,TGCGCCAGCAGCGAGGGACAGGACTATGGCTACACCTTC
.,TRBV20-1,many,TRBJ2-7,CSARAPREPYEQYF,TGCAGTGCTAGAGCTCCGCGGGAACCCTACGAGCAGTACTTC
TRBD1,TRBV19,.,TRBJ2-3,CASSPGQGATDTQYF,TGTGCCAGTAGTCCGGGACAGGGGGCCACAGATACGCAGTATTTT
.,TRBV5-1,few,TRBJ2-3,CASSLSFRGPTDTQYF,TGCGCCAGCAGCTTGTCTTTCCGCGGGCCCACAGATACGCAGTATTTT
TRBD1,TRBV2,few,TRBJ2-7,CASSERSGTGVGEQYF,TGTGCCAGCAGTGAACGGAGCGGGACAGGGGTAGGCGAGCAGTACTTC
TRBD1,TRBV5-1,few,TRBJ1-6,CASSSTGTGDSPLHF,TGCGCCAGCAGTTCAACCGGGACAGGGGATTCACCCCTCCACTTT
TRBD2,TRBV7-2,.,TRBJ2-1,CASSQRLAGAYNEQFF,TGTGCCAGCAGCCAACGACTAGCGGGGGCTTACAATGAGCAGTTCTTC
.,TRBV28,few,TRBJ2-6,CASSPPEAIITSGANVLTF,TGTGCCAGCAGTCCCCCCGAGGCCATAATTACCTCTGGGGCCAACGTCCTGACTTTC
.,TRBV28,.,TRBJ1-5,CASSQERDQPQHF,TGTGCCAGCAGCCAGGAACGGGATCAGCCCCAGCATTTT
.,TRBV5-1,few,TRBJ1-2,CASSLGGVSYGYTF,TGCGCCAGCAGCTTGGGAGGGGTCAGCTATGGCTACACCTTC
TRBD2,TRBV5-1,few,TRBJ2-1,CASSPGSGGAYNEQFF,TGCGCCAGCAGCCCCGGTAGCGGGGGGGCCTACAATGAGCAGTTCTTC
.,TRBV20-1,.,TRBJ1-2,CSAGDGNYGYTF,TGCAGTGCTGGGGATGGGAACTATGGCTACACCTTC
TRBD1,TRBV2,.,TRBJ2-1,CAGRQGRHEQFF,TGTGCCGGCAGACAGGGGAGACATGAGCAGTTCTTC
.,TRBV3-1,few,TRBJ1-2,CASSQEALRVNYGYTF,TGTGCCAGCAGCCAAGAAGCCCTTAGGGTAAACTATGGCTACACCTTC
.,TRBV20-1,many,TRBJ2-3,CSARVLPGGTQYF,TGCAGTGCTAGAGTCCTCCCGGGGGGCACGCAGTATTTT